These 18 T cell receptor beta chains were sequenced from one sample in a study of OX40 agonist ivuxolimab in advanced cancers. Clones were sequenced by immunoSEQ multiplex PCR, and TCRdb holds only the in-frame ones, with some missing. Among around 120,000 clones, approximately 90% were seen once, and the ten largest hold roughly 0.59%. Sequencing was performed on CD4+ or CD8+ T cells sorted from blood, taken in a trial of the OX40 agonist ivuxolimab. The origin of the receptors is an adult with an advanced solid tumor such as melanoma, head and neck, liver or kidney cancer.

V and J are TRBV19 and TRBJ2-2, with D perhaps matching TRBD2 (7 bases). Trimming took 1 base from V and 0 from J, leaving 18 bases between them. The length of the CDR3 is 19 residues. Germline assignment: CDR1 LNHDA and CDR2 SQIVND (reference sequence). The CDR3, as DNA: TGTGCCAGTAGTATAGGGGTTGTAGGCGGGGGCTCGAACACCGGGGAGCTGTTTTTT. This gives the protein CASSIGVVGGGSNTGELFF.

J is TRBJ2-7 and V is TRBV2, with D perhaps matching TRBD1 (6 bases). This CDR3 has 15 amino acids. Trimming took off 6 bases at V and 4 bases at J, with 19 bases between the two ends. Germline V gene lookup returns CDR1 SNHLY and CDR2 FYNNEI. CDR3 nucleotide sequence: TGTGCCAGCAGCCCAAGGGGGTTAACCCAATACGAGCAGTACTTC. Residues: CASSPRGLTQYEQYF.

The genes are TRBV18 and TRBJ2-5, with D perhaps TRBD1 or TRBD2 (5 bases each). Trimming took off 2 bases at V and 4 bases at J, with 11 bases between the two ends. CDR3 length: 14 amino acids. Germline CDR1 and CDR2: KGHSH and LQKENI. The CDR3 DNA follows: TGTGCCAGCTCACCAGGGGCGGGCGGAGAGACCCAGTACTTC. Its translation: CASSPGAGGETQYF.

The chain combines TRBV7-9 with TRBJ1-1; D is unresolved. The V gene's germline CDR1 is SEHNR and CDR2 FQNEAQ (reference sequence). Trimming removed 1 base at V and 6 bases at J, with 9 bases between. The CDR3 consists of 13 residues. CDR3 DNA sequence: TGTGCCAGCAGCTTAGGCGAGGGCTCTGAAGCTTTCTTT. Protein sequence: CASSLGEGSEAFF.

Regarding this clone: The junction shows a germline mismatch at one end, possibly a read error. V is TRBV7-3 and J is TRBJ2-1; 7 nucleotides align to TRBD2. Germline V lookup: CDR1 SGHTA, CDR2 FQGTGA. The CDR3 runs 17 residues. This CDR3 reads CASSITGLRAGYNEQFF. CDR3 sequence (DNA): TGTGCCAGCAGCATAACAGGCTTGAGAGCGGGGTACAATGAGCAGTTCTTC.

This rearrangement joins TRBV10-3 to TRBJ2-7, with 11 bases fitting TRBD2. Per germline, CDR1 ENHRY and CDR2 SYGVKD. The CDR3 extends over 14 amino acids. V lost 7 bases and J lost 2; bases outside the gene matches: 4. CDR3 bases: TGTGCCATCAAGCTGACTAGCGGGGCCTACGAGCAGTACTTC. The encoded protein is CAIKLTSGAYEQYF.

The chain recombines TRBV18 with TRBJ2-3; possibly TRBD2 for D (6 bases). V lost 3 bases and J lost 2, with 12 bases in between. This CDR3 is built from 15 residues. Germline CDR1 KGHSH, CDR2 LQKENI. CDR3 sequence reads: CASSPPPGLTDTQYF. The CDR3 DNA reads as TGTGCCAGCTCACCTCCGCCGGGACTCACAGATACGCAGTATTTT.

CDR3 region: CASMGQGINEAFF. For the CDR3, the DNA is TGTGCCAGTATGGGACAGGGGATCAATGAAGCTTTCTTT. The chain employs TRBV19 and TRBJ1-1, with 10 nucleotides matching TRBD1. Germline values: CDR1 LNHDA, CDR2 SQIVND (reference sequence). The CDR3 loop spans 13 amino acids. V shed 7 bases, J shed 7 bases, and the junction held 6 bases outside the gene matches.

In the case of this clone: One junction end disagrees with the germline gene, perhaps due to a read error. The chain employs TRBV7-7 and TRBJ1-3; D gene ambiguous. The CDR3 has 13 residues. In germline, CDR1 is SSHAT, CDR2 FNYEAQ (reference sequence). CDR3 sequence (DNA): TGTGCTAGCAGCCCCAGCAAGGGAAACACCATATATTTT. As protein: CASSPSKGNTIYF. Supplemented by reference TRBV7-7 and TRBJ1-3, the full variable domain reads GAGVSQSPRYKVTKRGQDVTLRCDPISSHATLYWYQQALGQGPEFLTYFNYEAQPDKSGLPSDRFSAERPEGSISTLTIQRTEQRDSAMYRCASSPSKGNTIYFGEGSWLTVV.

The chain joins TRBV28 to TRBJ1-2; TRBD1 matches at 7 bases. The CDR3 has 16 amino acids. With V trimmed by 6 bases and J by 5 bases, 15 bases remained unmatched. The V gene's germline CDR1 is MDHEN and CDR2 SYDVKM. The chain's CDR3 is CASSFPAGTAQYGYTF. For the CDR3, the DNA is TGTGCCAGCAGCTTCCCGGCCGGGACAGCTCAATATGGCTACACCTTC.

This sequence joins TRBV28 and TRBJ1-5, with TRBD1 matching 7 bases. The CDR3 sequence is 14 residues long. Looked up from germline, CDR1 is MDHEN and CDR2 is SYDVKM. The junction had 2 bases not matched to a gene; V was cut back by 4 bases and J by 2 bases. CDR3 DNA: TGTGCCAGCAGTTCAGGACAGGGCAATCAGCCCCAGCATTTT. It encodes CASSSGQGNQPQHF.

There are a few counts of this clone. The chain carries TRBV19 and TRBJ2-3; 9 nucleotides match TRBD2. CDR3 size: 16 residues. The V gene's germline CDR1 is LNHDA and CDR2 SQIVND (reference sequence). V shed 3 bases, J shed 3 bases, and the junction held 7 bases outside the gene matches. The CDR3 loop is CASSISLAGATDTQYF. The CDR3 nucleotides read TGTGCCAGTAGTATCTCCTTAGCGGGGGCTACAGATACGCAGTATTTT.

The CDR3 DNA reads TGTGCCAGTAGTATCGGCCAGACTAGATACGAGCAGTACTTC. The encoded protein is CASSIGQTRYEQYF. This rearrangement joins TRBV19 to TRBJ2-7, with D tentatively TRBD2 (6 bases). Trimming shortened V by 3 bases and J by 4 bases, and 13 bases separated the two germline ends. This CDR3 spans 14 amino acids. Germline lookup yields CDR1 LNHDA and CDR2 SQIVND (reference sequence).

In its sample, this clone was seen once. The rearrangement uses TRBV27 and TRBJ1-2, with D possibly matching TRBD1 (6 bases). The CDR3 is 15 residues long. V lost 3 bases to trimming and J lost 8 bases, with 19 bases between them. Germline V gene data show CDR1 as MNHEY and CDR2 as SMNVEV (reference sequence). CDR3 sequence: CASSLARDRLGGYTF. The CDR3 DNA is TGTGCCAGCAGTTTGGCCAGAGACAGGTTGGGCGGCTACACCTTC.

The chain joins TRBV7-2 to TRBJ2-1; D possibly uses TRBD1 or TRBD2 (7 bases each). Trimming took 5 bases from V and 9 from J, leaving 26 bases between them. Per germline, CDR1 SGHTA and CDR2 FQGNSA. The CDR3 runs to 17 residues. In nucleotides, the CDR3 is TGTGCCAGCAGCCCAGGCCCCCCAGGGGGAGCGGGGAGTGAGCAGTTCTTC. Protein: CASSPGPPGGAGSEQFF.

This clone was observed a single time. The V and J genes are TRBV23-1 and TRBJ2-3, with 7 bases matching TRBD2. TRBV23-1 is recorded as an ORF, its role being uncertain. The CDR3 spans 16 residues. V shed 1 base, J shed 0 bases, and the junction held 4 bases outside the gene matches. The CDR3: CASSQFERGSTDTQYF. The DNA of the CDR3 is TGCGCCAGCAGTCAATTTGAGCGGGGAAGCACAGATACGCAGTATTTT.

This clone has only one observation. The gene calls are TRBV29-1 and TRBJ2-7; 9 bases fit TRBD1. Germline V lookup: CDR1 SQVTM, CDR2 ANQGSEA. CDR3 length equals 14 residues. Trimming at V came to 6 bases and at J to 6 bases, leaving 12 bases not matched to a gene. CDR3 loop: CSVVIQGAGGEQYF. As DNA, the CDR3 is TGCAGCGTCGTAATACAGGGGGCGGGTGGCGAGCAGTACTTC.

The CDR3 region has the DNA TGTGCCAGCAGCGACCAGGCAAGGACAGGGCACTACGAGCAGTACTTC. Its translation: CASSDQARTGHYEQYF. The chain has TRBV7-2 and TRBJ2-7; 8 bases map to TRBD1. The CDR3 is 16 amino acids. Unmatched junction bases numbered 12, after V lost 5 bases and J lost 3 bases. From germline, CDR1 is SGHTA and CDR2 FQGNSA. Supplemented by reference TRBV7-2 and TRBJ2-7, the full variable domain reads GAGVSQSPSNKVTEKGKDVELRCDPISGHTALYWYRQSLGQGLEFLIYFQGNSAPDKSGLPSDRFSAERTGGSVSTLTIQRTQQEDSAVYLCASSDQARTGHYEQYFGPGTRLTVT.